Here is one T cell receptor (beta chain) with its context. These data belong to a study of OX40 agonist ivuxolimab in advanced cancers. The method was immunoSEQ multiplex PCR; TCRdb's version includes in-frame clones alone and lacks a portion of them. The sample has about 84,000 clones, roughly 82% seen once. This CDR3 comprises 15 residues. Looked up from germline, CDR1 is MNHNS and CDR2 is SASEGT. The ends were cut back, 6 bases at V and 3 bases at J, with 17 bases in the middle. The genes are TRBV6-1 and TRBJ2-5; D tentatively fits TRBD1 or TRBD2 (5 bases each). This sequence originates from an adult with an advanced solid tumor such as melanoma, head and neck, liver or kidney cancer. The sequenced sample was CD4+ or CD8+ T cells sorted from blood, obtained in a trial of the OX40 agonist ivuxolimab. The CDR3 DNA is TGTGCCAGCAGAATACCGGGACCTGGAAAAGAGACCCAGTACTTC. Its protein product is CASRIPGPGKETQYF.